Following are 16 T cell receptor beta chains from one sample sequenced in a study of regulatory T cells in long-lasting Graves disease. The TCR beta library used iRepertoire HTBI primers with Arm-PCR amplification of CDR3. TCRdb independently ran MiXCR on the multiplex PCR reads; one entry per CDR3 protein. The sample holds 350,000 to 500,000 distinct CDR3 sequences, 20% to 25% seen once. Described time point: persistent/refractory GD, antithyroid drugs over 5 years with positive TRAb. TCR sequences were obtained from RNA taken from PBMCs. Sequenced here: peripheral blood mononuclear cells (PBMCs), sampled when the disease was refractory, from a patient treated with antithyroid drugs. The receptors originated from a female donor with Graves disease.

Many counts were recorded for this clonotype. The chain combines TRBV7-9 with TRBJ1-2; D ambiguous. The V gene's germline CDR1 is SEHNR and CDR2 FQNEAQ (reference sequence). This CDR3 is 13 amino acids long. Trimming took off 3 bases at V and 2 bases at J, with 7 bases between the two ends. This chain's CDR3 is CASSFEQNYGYTF. The DNA for the CDR3 is TGTGCCAGCAGCTTTGAACAGAACTATGGCTACACCTTC.

The chain is built from TRBV27 and TRBJ2-7, with TRBD2 identical over 9 bases. V lost 2 bases and J lost 7; bases outside the gene matches: 12. The CDR3 length is 16 residues. Looked up from germline, CDR1 is MNHEY and CDR2 is SMNVEV (reference sequence). The CDR3 is CASSLRPRAGGVEQYF. For the CDR3, the DNA is TGTGCCAGCAGTTTACGGCCCAGGGCGGGAGGGGTTGAGCAGTACTTC.

The genes are TRBV7-9 and TRBJ2-7; weak D call: TRBD1 (6 bases). CDR3 length: 15 residues. Trimming shortened V by 4 bases and J by 9 bases, and 22 bases separated the two germline ends. The V gene's germline CDR1 is SEHNR and CDR2 FQNEAQ (reference sequence). The CDR3 loop is CASSSWGPTTMVQYF. The CDR3 nucleotides read TGTGCCAGCAGCTCCTGGGGGCCTACTACGATGGTGCAGTACTTC. Filled out from reference TRBV7-9 and TRBJ2-7, the complete variable domain reads DTGVSQNPRHKITKRGQNVTFRCDPISEHNRLYWYRQTLGQGPEFLTYFQNEAQLEKSRLLSDRFSAERPKGSFSTLEIQRTEQGDSAMYLCASSSWGPTTMVQYFGPGTRLTVT.

This clonotype was observed at least ten times. This chain's CDR3 is CASSLGSADTQYF. The CDR3 DNA is TGTGCCAGCAGCTTAGGTAGCGCAGATACGCAGTATTTT. This chain uses TRBV7-9 with TRBJ2-3, with D maybe TRBD2 (5 bases). The CDR3 runs to 13 residues. Trimming pared 1 base from V and 4 bases from J, leaving 6 bases between. Germline assignment: CDR1 SEHNR and CDR2 FQNEAQ (reference sequence).

The chain uses TRBV6-5 and TRBJ1-2, with D unresolved. Trimming took 0 bases from V and 2 from J, leaving 7 bases between them. This CDR3 comprises 14 residues. Germline lookup yields CDR1 MNHEY and CDR2 SVGAGI. The CDR3 region has the DNA TGTGCCAGCAGTTACTCGACGGCAAACTATGGCTACACCTTC. As protein: CASSYSTANYGYTF.

This clonotype was seen many times. The chain recombines TRBV3-1 with TRBJ2-2; the D is unclear. The CDR3 has 13 residues. Trimming took off 2 bases at V and 3 bases at J, with 4 bases between the two ends. The V gene's germline CDR1 is LGHDT and CDR2 YNNKEL (reference sequence). The CDR3 DNA reads TGTGCCAGCAGCCAAAGATACACCGGGGAGCTGTTTTTT. It is translated as CASSQRYTGELFF. The whole variable domain, filled in from reference TRBV3-1 and TRBJ2-2, reads DTAVSQTPKYLVTQMGNDKSIKCEQNLGHDTMYWYKQDSKKFLKIMFSYNNKELIINETVPNRFSPKSPDKAHLNLHINSLELGDSAVYFCASSQRYTGELFFGEGSRLTVL.

This clonotype was recorded only once. The rearrangement links TRBV3-1 to TRBJ2-3; 7 bases line up with TRBD1. Trimming at V came to 3 bases and at J to 1 base, leaving 7 bases not matched to a gene. Germline V gives CDR1 LGHDT, CDR2 YNNKEL (reference sequence). This CDR3 comprises 16 residues. CDR3 in DNA: TGTGCCAGCAGCCACGACAGGGCCACACGCACAGATACGCAGTATTTT. Translated, it gives CASSHDRATRTDTQYF.

At least ten counts were recorded for this clonotype. Germline and junction disagree at one end, which may indicate a read error. The rearrangement joins TRBV28 to TRBJ1-5; D is perhaps TRBD1 (6 bases). This CDR3 is built from 12 residues. Germline CDR1 reads MDHEN; CDR2 reads SYDVKM. In nucleotides, the CDR3 is TGTACCAGCAGGGGACCGGGTCAGCCCCAGCATTTT. Amino acids: CTSRGPGQPQHF.

The table lists this clonotype with a few counts. The chain has TRBV9 and TRBJ2-7, with 10 positions matching TRBD1. The V segment lost 0 bases and the J segment 10 bases; nucleotides outside the gene matches: 7. This CDR3 has 14 amino acids. CDR1 and CDR2 (germline): SGDLS, YYNGEE. The CDR3 sequence: CASSVARQGATQYF. The CDR3, as DNA: TGTGCCAGCAGCGTAGCGAGACAGGGGGCGACTCAGTACTTC.

V and J are TRBV7-6 and TRBJ1-2, with D unclear. The germline V gene has CDR1 SGHVS and CDR2 FNYEAQ. V lost 4 bases to trimming and J lost 6 bases, with 9 bases between them. The CDR3 runs 12 residues. The CDR3 DNA sequence: TGTGCCAGCAGCTCCGAGGGAGATGGCTACACCTTC. Translation gives CASSSEGDGYTF.

At least ten counts were recorded for this clonotype. The chain employs TRBV28 and TRBJ2-7; possibly TRBD1 or TRBD2 for D (5 bases each). The length of the CDR3 is 15 residues. Looked up from germline, CDR1 is MDHEN and CDR2 is SYDVKM. The V end lost 7 bases, the J end lost 2 bases, and 18 bases lay between the germline ends. In nucleotides, the CDR3 is TGTGCCAGCACCGCTCCCGGGACGGCACCCTACGAGCAGTACTTC. This encodes CASTAPGTAPYEQYF.

V usage is TRBV9 and J usage is TRBJ1-4; TRBD1 matches 10 bases. Germline V CDR1 and CDR2: SGDLS, YYNGEE. The junction had 2 bases not matched to a gene; V was cut back by 3 bases and J by 6 bases. The CDR3 has 14 amino acids. CDR3: CASSAGTGDEKLFF. In DNA, the CDR3 is TGTGCCAGCAGCGCCGGGACAGGGGATGAAAAACTGTTTTTT.

Notes on this clonotype: Compared with germline, one end of the junction differs, possibly owing to a read error. V and J are TRBV5-1 and TRBJ2-7; 9 bases line up with TRBD2. This CDR3 has 15 residues. In germline, CDR1 is SGHRS, CDR2 YFSETQ. This CDR3 reads CASSLDSGRRYEQYF. DNA for the CDR3: TGTGCCAGCAGCTTGGACAGCGGGAGGCGCTACGAGCAGTACTTC.

At least ten counts were recorded for this clonotype. The chain is built from TRBV6-1 and TRBJ1-5; 11 nucleotides line up with TRBD1. CDR3 length equals 17 residues. Germline V lookup: CDR1 MNHNS, CDR2 SASEGT. The junction had 9 bases not matched to a gene; V was cut back by 6 bases and J by 2 bases. DNA of the CDR3: TGTGCCAGCAGCTCCAGGACAGGGGGCACCGGCAATCAGCCCCAGCATTTT. It yields the protein CASSSRTGGTGNQPQHF.

This clonotype was counted ten times or more. V is TRBV2 and J is TRBJ1-4, with unresolved D. The CDR3 runs 14 residues. Trimming stripped 4 bases from V and 8 bases from J, with 14 bases between. CDR1 is SNHLY and CDR2 is FYNNEI in the germline V gene. The CDR3 DNA follows: TGTGCCAGCAGTGGAGGTGAGGGTGGAGAAAAACTGTTTTTT. As protein: CASSGGEGGEKLFF.

The chain recombines TRBV5-1 with TRBJ1-3; 9 positions match TRBD1. This CDR3 contains 17 residues. Trimming took 4 bases from V and 2 from J; bases not matched to a gene: 10. CDR1 is SGHRS, CDR2 YFSETQ, per germline. The CDR3 spells CASSASTGTGPGNTIYF. In DNA form, the CDR3 reads TGCGCCAGCAGCGCAAGCACCGGGACAGGGCCTGGAAACACCATATATTTT.